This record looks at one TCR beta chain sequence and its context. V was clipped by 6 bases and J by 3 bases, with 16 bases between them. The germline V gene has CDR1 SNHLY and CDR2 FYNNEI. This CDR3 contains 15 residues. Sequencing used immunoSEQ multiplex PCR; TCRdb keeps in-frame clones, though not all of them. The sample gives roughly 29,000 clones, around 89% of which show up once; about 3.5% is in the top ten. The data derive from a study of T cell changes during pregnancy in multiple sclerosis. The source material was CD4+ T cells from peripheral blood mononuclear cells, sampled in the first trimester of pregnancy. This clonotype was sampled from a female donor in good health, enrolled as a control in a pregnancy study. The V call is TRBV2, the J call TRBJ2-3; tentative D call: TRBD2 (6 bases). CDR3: CASRAPLAETDTQYF. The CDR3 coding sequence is TGTGCCAGCAGAGCCCCACTAGCTGAAACAGATACGCAGTATTTT. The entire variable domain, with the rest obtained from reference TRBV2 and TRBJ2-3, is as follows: EPEVTQTPSHQVTQMGQEVILRCVPISNHLYFYWYRQILGQKVEFLVSFYNNEISEKSEIFDDQFSVERPDGSNFTLKIRSTKLEDSAMYFCASRAPLAETDTQYFGPGTRLTVL.